The 21 T cell receptor beta chains below all came from one sample that was sequenced in a study of blood T cell repertoires in COVID-19. TCRdb's table, derived via immunoSEQ multiplex PCR, lists solely in-frame clones and lacks some. Found here are about 280,000 clones, 85% of them singletons; the top ten hold 2.5%. What was sequenced was PBMCs or T cells enriched from blood (not recorded which). The receptors originated from a woman in her 50s who had recovered from COVID-19.

The rearrangement uses TRBV7-9 and TRBJ1-1; perhaps TRBD1 as D (5 bases). The ends were cut back, 2 bases at V and 4 bases at J, with 11 bases in the middle. The germline gives CDR1 SEHNR, CDR2 FQNEAQ (reference sequence). This CDR3 is 14 amino acids long. The CDR3 DNA sequence: TGTGCCAGCAGCTTACTTGCAGGGCCCACTGAAGCTTTCTTT. It is translated as CASSLLAGPTEAFF.

V gene TRBV30 combines with J gene TRBJ1-4; 7 bases align to TRBD1. Germline CDR1 is GTSNPN and CDR2 is SVGIG (reference sequence). The V and J ends lost 7 bases and 8 bases, in that order; junction bases with no gene match: 13. CDR3 length equals 14 residues. CDR3: CALHRGAMREKLFF. CDR3 in DNA: TGTGCCTTACACAGGGGCGCTATGAGAGAAAAACTGTTTTTT.

The J gene is TRBJ2-2, the V gene TRBV7-2; possible D gene TRBD2, 6 bases. Germline V gene lookup returns CDR1 SGHTA and CDR2 FQGNSA. The CDR3 extends over 17 amino acids. V lost 2 bases and J 2 bases, leaving 15 bases between the germline ends. The CDR3 loop reads CASSLTGWGVNTGELFF. CDR3 nucleotide sequence: TGTGCCAGCAGCTTAACTGGGTGGGGGGTTAACACCGGGGAGCTGTTTTTT.

J is TRBJ1-3 and V is TRBV5-1; 9 positions match TRBD1. The germline gives CDR1 SGHRS, CDR2 YFSETQ. V was pared by 4 bases and J by 7 bases, with 6 bases of the junction left unmatched. The CDR3 loop spans 14 amino acids. The CDR3 reads CASSPGTGTNTIYF. CDR3 nucleotides: TGCGCCAGCAGCCCCGGGACAGGGACCAACACCATATATTTT.

The rearrangement links TRBV27 to TRBJ2-7, with 7 bases that match TRBD1. This CDR3 is built from 13 residues. Trimming at V came to 5 bases and at J to 5 bases, leaving 6 bases not matched to a gene. CDR1 is MNHEY, CDR2 SMNVEV, per germline (reference sequence). The chain's CDR3 is CASSPRGQNEQYF. The CDR3 nucleotides are TGTGCCAGCAGTCCCCGGGGACAGAACGAGCAGTACTTC.

V is TRBV18 and J is TRBJ2-2; D possibly corresponds to TRBD2 (6 bases). CDR1 and CDR2 (germline): KGHSH, LQKENI. V lost 2 bases, J lost 4 bases, and 17 bases lay in between. The CDR3 length is 17 residues. In DNA, the CDR3 is TGTGCCAGCTCACCATCGGCTTATCGGGAGACCACCGGGGAGCTGTTTTTT. It specifies CASSPSAYRETTGELFF.

The rearrangement uses TRBV29-1 and TRBJ1-4; possibly TRBD1 for D (5 bases). There are 12 residues in the CDR3. Germline V gene sequence: CDR1 SQVTM, CDR2 ANQGSEA. Trimming cost V 4 bases and J 7 bases, with 10 bases left between them. For the CDR3, the DNA is TGCAGCGTTGGGGGGGAAACTGAAAAACTGTTTTTT. Translation: CSVGGETEKLFF.

CDR3 DNA sequence: TGTGCCACCAGCAGAGATTTTGGGGGGTGGGCTAATGAAAAACTGTTTTTT. Amino acids: CATSRDFGGWANEKLFF. This chain uses TRBV15 with TRBJ1-4, with a weak D call TRBD1 (5 bases). Germline CDR1 reads LNHNV; CDR2 reads YYDKDF (reference sequence). Trimming removed 0 bases from V and 3 bases from J, with 14 bases in between. CDR3 size: 17 residues.

This clone came up a few times. This chain uses TRBV25-1 with TRBJ1-1; TRBD1 might be the D (5 bases). Germline assignment: CDR1 MGHDK and CDR2 SYGVNS. There are 13 residues in the CDR3. V was cut by 10 bases and J by 0 bases, with 12 bases left in between. The CDR3 bases are TGTGCCACCATAGACAGATTGAACACTGAAGCTTTCTTT. Its protein is CATIDRLNTEAFF.

V is TRBV18 and J is TRBJ1-5; 11 bases agree with TRBD1. V shed 4 bases and J 1 base; nucleotides not matched to a gene: 6. CDR3 length: 17 amino acids. The germline CDR1 and CDR2 sequences are KGHSH and LQKENI. The CDR3 loop reads CASSQGTGGMSNQPQHF. DNA of the CDR3: TGTGCCAGCTCACAAGGGACAGGGGGGATGAGCAATCAGCCCCAGCATTTT.

The chain recombines TRBV7-8 with TRBJ2-2; a possible D gene is TRBD1 (5 bases). Germline V gene data show CDR1 as SGHVS and CDR2 as FQNEAQ. The V end lost 4 bases, the J end lost 5 bases, and 11 bases lay between the germline ends. CDR3 length equals 14 residues. The CDR3 region has the DNA TGTGCCAGCAGCTCCAGGGATTTGACCGGGGAGCTGTTTTTT. This translates into CASSSRDLTGELFF.

With respect to this clone: This sample also contains other DNA sequences that code for the same CDR3. The rearrangement uses TRBV19 and TRBJ1-4, with D possibly being TRBD1 (5 bases). Between the trimmed V and J ends, which lost 3 bases and 0 bases, there was a span of 8 bases. Germline-derived CDR1 and CDR2 are LNHDA and SQIVND (reference sequence). The CDR3 length is 15 residues. CDR3 protein: CASSMGGATNEKLFF. The CDR3 bases are TGTGCCAGTAGTATGGGGGGGGCAACTAATGAAAAACTGTTTTTT.

The chain joins TRBV12-3 or TRBV12-4 to TRBJ1-3; unclear D gene. Trimming removed 2 bases from V and 2 bases from J, with 4 bases in between. The CDR3 is made up of 13 amino acids. Here the CDR3 DNA reads TGTGCCAGCAGTTTATCAGCTGGAAACACCATATATTTT. Translating it yields CASSLSAGNTIYF.

V gene TRBV19 combines with J gene TRBJ1-5; 8 bases match TRBD1. The germline V gene encodes CDR1 LNHDA and CDR2 SQIVND (reference sequence). V gave up 7 bases and J gave up 3 bases; unmatched junction bases: 17. This CDR3 has 18 amino acids. CDR3 sequence: CASTPGQVVDALNQPQHF. Here the CDR3 DNA reads TGTGCCAGTACGCCGGGACAGGTCGTTGATGCCCTCAATCAGCCCCAGCATTTT.

J is TRBJ2-3 and V is TRBV3-1 (or the pseudogene TRBV3-2); possible D gene TRBD1, 6 bases. Trimming cost V 4 bases and J 4 bases, with 18 bases left between them. The CDR3 is made up of 16 amino acids. The germline CDR1 and CDR2 sequences are LGHDT and YNNKEL (reference sequence). The CDR3 nucleotides are TGTGCCAGCAGCCGTCAACAGGGTAGAAGATCAGATACGCAGTATTTT. Protein product: CASSRQQGRRSDTQYF.

As concerns this clone: This sample includes further DNA sequences coding for the same CDR3. The V and J genes are TRBV7-9 and TRBJ2-2, with a tentative D call TRBD1 (5 bases). Trimming pared 5 bases from V and 3 bases from J, leaving 16 bases between. The CDR3 totals 16 residues. Germline assignment: CDR1 SEHNR and CDR2 FQNEAQ (reference sequence). CDR3 loop: CASSPSGRADTGELFF. CDR3 DNA: TGTGCCAGCAGCCCGTCGGGCAGGGCGGACACCGGGGAGCTGTTTTTT. Full variable domain (outside the CDR3, taken from reference TRBV7-9 and TRBJ2-2): DTGVSQNPRHKITKRGQNVTFRCDPISEHNRLYWYRQTLGQGPEFLTYFQNEAQLEKSRLLSDRFSAERPKGSFSTLEIQRTEQGDSAMYLCASSPSGRADTGELFFGEGSRLTVL.

The V call is TRBV7-9, the J call TRBJ1-4; TRBD1 is a possible D gene (6 bases). Trimming removed 5 bases at V and 5 bases at J, with 12 bases between. The CDR3 has 14 amino acids. Looked up from germline, CDR1 is SEHNR and CDR2 is FQNEAQ (reference sequence). The CDR3 region has the DNA TGTGCCAGCAGCCCGGTCACAGGGAATGAAAAACTGTTTTTT. Translated, it gives CASSPVTGNEKLFF.

The chain recombines TRBV5-1 with TRBJ2-7; D not resolved. CDR3 size: 13 residues. V was shortened by 5 bases and J by 0 bases, with 9 bases between the two germline ends. Germline V gene data show CDR1 as SGHRS and CDR2 as YFSETQ. CDR3 loop: CASSQRSSYEQYF. CDR3 nucleotides: TGCGCCAGCAGTCAACGGAGCTCCTACGAGCAGTACTTC.

The chain has TRBV11-2 and TRBJ1-5; tentative D call: TRBD1 (6 bases). Trimming pared 1 base from V and 5 bases from J, leaving 12 bases between. The CDR3 length is 15 residues. Germline V CDR1 and CDR2: SGHAT, FQNNGV. The CDR3 here is CASSLGVQGHQPQHF. DNA for the CDR3: TGTGCCAGCAGCTTAGGGGTACAGGGACATCAGCCCCAGCATTTT.

The chain links TRBV27 to TRBJ1-5, with 9 positions matching TRBD1. This CDR3 spans 15 amino acids. CDR1 is MNHEY and CDR2 is SMNVEV in the germline V gene (reference sequence). Germline trimming cut 0 bases from V and 6 bases from J; bases unmatched to any gene: 3. For the CDR3, the DNA is TGTGCCAGCAGTTTATCCGGACAGGGGCGTCAGCCCCAGCATTTT. This sequence encodes CASSLSGQGRQPQHF.

The V and J genes are TRBV6-2 or TRBV6-3 and TRBJ1-1, with D uncertain. The CDR3 is made up of 14 amino acids. With 0 bases removed from V and 5 bases from J, the gap between germline ends came to 10 bases. Germline-derived CDR1 and CDR2 are MNHEY and SVGEGT. In DNA form, the CDR3 reads TGTGCCAGCAGTTACTCACGGGGAGAGACTGAAGCTTTCTTT. It is translated as CASSYSRGETEAFF.